Listed below are T cell receptor beta chains from one sample, sequenced in a study of blood T cells in healthy people across ages. TCRdb itself ran the 5' RACE reads through MiXCR, one entry per CDR3 protein. The data show over 450,000 distinct CDR3 sequences, 24% seen once. The same sample was also studied in work on T cells of mothers and their children.

The sequenced material came from blood. These receptors came from a boy between 10 and 17 years old in good health. The CDR3 runs from the conserved cysteine through the conserved F or W. A D gene is named only where the DNA matches it firmly. Some rows mark clone size as missing; the rest say once, few, many or name a class of expanded clone.

TRBV27,-,TRBJ1-1,few,TGTGCCAGCACCGTACCTACCCATTTCCGCAGGGATAACACTGAAGCTTTCTTT,CASTVPTHFRRDNTEAFF
TRBV20-1,-,TRBJ1-4,few,TGCAGTGCTAAAGGTGAAAAACTGTTTTTT,CSAKGEKLFF
TRBV3-1,TRBD2,TRBJ2-4,-,TGTGCCAGCAGCCAAGAAAGACTAGCGGCAACTTCCCTACTAGCCAAAAACATTCAGTACTTC,CASSQERLAATSLLAKNIQYF
TRBV20-1,TRBD2,TRBJ2-7,-,TGCAGTGCCCCCCGGGCTAGCGGGTACTACGAGCAGTACTTC,CSAPRASGYYEQYF
TRBV7-3,-,TRBJ2-6,few,TGTGCCAGCGGGGCTCTAGCCAGGAGCAACGTCCTGACTTTC,CASGALARSNVLTF
TRBV6-5,TRBD2,TRBJ2-5,-,TGTGCCAGCAGGTCTAGCGGGGGGGCTTACGAGCGGTACTTC,CASRSSGGAYERYF
TRBV29-1,-,TRBJ2-1,-,TGCAGCGTCGGTAGCTCCTACAATGAGCAGTTCTTC,CSVGSSYNEQFF
TRBV5-1,-,TRBJ1-1,many,TGTGCCAGCAGCTTAGTTACAGGGAACACTGAAGCTTTCTTT,CASSLVTGNTEAFF
TRBV6-5,-,TRBJ1-6,-,TGTGCCGGCAGATCCCAGGGTTCACCCCTCCACTTT,CAGRSQGSPLHF
TRBV28,-,TRBJ2-7,few,TGTGCCAGCAGCGTCGCGGGACTCCAATCCTACGAGCAGTACTTC,CASSVAGLQSYEQYF
TRBV4-3,-,TRBJ1-2,-,TGCGCCAGCAGCCAAGATTGGGACACTTTGAGCTACACCTTC,CASSQDWDTLSYTF
TRBV29-1,-,TRBJ1-1,-,TGCAGCGCTTTGCTGGGGAACACTGAAGCTTTCTTT,CSALLGNTEAFF
TRBV29-1,TRBD1,TRBJ1-1,few,TGCAGCGTTGAAGATTGGGGGACAGGGGGCTCCCCGAACACTGAAGCTTTCTTT,CSVEDWGTGGSPNTEAFF
TRBV7-9,-,TRBJ2-1,-,TGTGCCAGCAGTCTGACAGTCGTTGACCGCAATGAGCAGTTCTTC,CASSLTVVDRNEQFF
TRBV27,-,TRBJ2-1,-,TGTGCCAGCAGTAAGGACAGCGATGAGCAGTTCTTC,CASSKDSDEQFF
TRBV7-9,TRBD1,TRBJ1-2,-,TGTGCCAGCAGCGACACGGGACAGAACTATGGCTACACCTTC,CASSDTGQNYGYTF
TRBV4-3,TRBD1,TRBJ2-2,few,TGCGCCAGCAGCCAGACAGGGCAGGCCGGGGAGCTGTTTTTT,CASSQTGQAGELFF
TRBV11-2,TRBD2,TRBJ2-1,many,TGTGCCAGCAGCTTAGGGGCGGGGGGCAAAGGCAATGAGCAGTTCTTC,CASSLGAGGKGNEQFF
TRBV6-2/TRBV6-3,-,TRBJ2-3,-,TGTGCCAGCAGCCCCATTAGCGGAAGCACAGATACGCAGTATTTT,CASSPISGSTDTQYF
TRBV7-6,-,TRBJ2-7,-,TGTGCCAGCAGCTTAGAGGGCCCTACAGGCGAGCAGTACTTC,CASSLEGPTGEQYF
TRBV29-1,TRBD2,TRBJ2-5,many,TGCAGCGTTGACGCGGGAGTCCAAGAGACCCAGTACTTC,CSVDAGVQETQYF
TRBV13,-,TRBJ2-7,few,TGTGCCAGCAGCTCCGCGGAGACGCACCCCTACGAGCAGTACTTC,CASSSAETHPYEQYF
TRBV28,-,TRBJ2-7,-,TGTGCCAGCAGTTACGGTGTGACCTACGAGCAGTACTTC,CASSYGVTYEQYF
TRBV6-5,-,TRBJ2-5,few,TGTGCCAGCAGTTACCCGAAAGGCAACACCAGGCAGGGGGAGACCCAGTACTTC,CASSYPKGNTRQGETQYF
TRBV16,TRBD1,TRBJ2-1,-,TGTGCCAGCAGCCGCCAACAGGGGGCGGATGAGCAGTTCTTC,CASSRQQGADEQFF
TRBV5-1,-,TRBJ2-2,few,TGCGCCAGCAGCTTGGTCCGGGGGACCACCGGGGAGCTGTTTTTT,CASSLVRGTTGELFF
TRBV9,-,TRBJ1-2,-,TGTGCCAGCAGCGTAGCTCCAGGGAACTATGGCTACACCTTC,CASSVAPGNYGYTF
TRBV7-8,TRBD2,TRBJ2-2,many,TGTGCCAGCAGCCCGAGGACTAGCGGGAGGGCCCTCGACACCGGGGAGCTGTTTTTT,CASSPRTSGRALDTGELFF
TRBV6-2/TRBV6-3,-,TRBJ1-1,-,TGTGCCAGCAGTTACACCGCCGGGCCGAACACTGAAGCTTTCTTT,CASSYTAGPNTEAFF
TRBV5-1,-,TRBJ1-1,-,TGCGCCAGCAGCGTCCGGGACGGAAACACTGAAGCTTTCTTT,CASSVRDGNTEAFF
TRBV4-3,TRBD1,TRBJ1-2,-,TGCGCCAGCAGCCAAGATCTAGTTGGGCAGGGGGTAGGCTACACCTTC,CASSQDLVGQGVGYTF
TRBV7-2,-,TRBJ1-4,-,TGTGCCAGCAGCTTAGGTCGGACTTTACTGACGGGGGCCAATGAAAAACTGTTTTTT,CASSLGRTLLTGANEKLFF
TRBV4-1,-,TRBJ1-1,-,TGCACCAGCAGCCTCGGTCCCTCAGGGAACACTGAAGCTTTCTTT,CTSSLGPSGNTEAFF
TRBV9,TRBD2,TRBJ2-1,-,TGTGCCAGCAGCGTAACTAGCGGGAGTGGGTACAATGAGCAGTTCTTC,CASSVTSGSGYNEQFF
TRBV5-1,-,TRBJ1-2,few,TGCGCCAGCAGCTTGGTCAATTTTCCGGGGGATGGCTACACCTTC,CASSLVNFPGDGYTF
TRBV27,TRBD1,TRBJ1-5,few,TGTGCCAGCAGTAGGGGGACAGGCTGGCCCCAGCATTTT,CASSRGTGWPQHF
TRBV7-3,TRBD2,TRBJ2-4,-,TGTGCCAGCAGCTTAAATAGGCTAGCGGACGATCAACTAGCCAAAAACATTCAGTACTTC,CASSLNRLADDQLAKNIQYF
TRBV28,-,TRBJ1-1,few,TGTGCCAGCGGGAACACTGAAGCTTTCTTT,CASGNTEAFF
TRBV18,-,TRBJ2-1,few,TGTGCCAGCTCACCACCCCTAAGTGAGCAGTTCTTC,CASSPPLSEQFF
TRBV9,-,TRBJ2-4,-,TGTGCCAGCAGCGTAGGATCCGGGGATGGATACATTCAGTACTTC,CASSVGSGDGYIQYF